The 25 T cell receptor beta chains below come from one sample, sequenced in a study of blood T cell repertoires in COVID-19. Data came from immunoSEQ multiplex PCR; TCRdb stores just in-frame clones and leaves some out. Of 75,000 to 80,000 clones in the sample, 70% to 90% are singletons; the top ten hold 15% to 20%. The sample consisted of peripheral blood. These receptors were taken from a human donor in a cohort sampled during active COVID-19.

The chain combines TRBV5-1 with TRBJ1-2; TRBD1 aligns across 10 bases. J was trimmed by 2 bases and V by 3 bases; bases with no gene match: 7. The germline V gene has CDR1 SGHRS and CDR2 YFSETQ. This CDR3 contains 16 residues. CDR3 sequence: CASSSSSTGGNYGYTF. The CDR3, as DNA: TGCGCCAGCAGCTCCTCCTCGACAGGGGGCAACTATGGCTACACCTTC.

Notes on this clone: Other nucleotide sequences in the sample specify the same CDR3. The rearrangement links TRBV7-9 to TRBJ1-5, with TRBD1 matching over 7 bases. Germline CDR1 reads SEHNR; CDR2 reads FQNEAQ (reference sequence). The CDR3 totals 18 residues. Trimming removed 0 bases from V and 2 bases from J; junction bases left unmatched: 10. The CDR3 coding sequence is TGTGCCAGCAGCTTAGCCCCATTAGGGGGCAGGGGCAATCAGCCCCAGCATTTT. It encodes CASSLAPLGGRGNQPQHF.

The rearrangement uses TRBV19 and TRBJ2-2; no reliable D call. Trimming took off 3 bases at V and 2 bases at J, with 7 bases between the two ends. Per germline, CDR1 LNHDA and CDR2 SQIVND (reference sequence). The CDR3 has 14 residues. CDR3 sequence (DNA): TGTGCCAGTAGTATGGTCAGAAACACCGGGGAGCTGTTTTTT. Translated: CASSMVRNTGELFF.

The chain is built from TRBV5-4 and TRBJ1-1, with D tentatively TRBD1 (6 bases). CDR1 and CDR2 (germline): SGHNT, YYREEE (reference sequence). CDR3 size: 15 residues. The V and J ends lost 4 bases and 1 base respectively, with 14 bases between them. The CDR3 region has the DNA TGTGCCAGCAGCCCGTCCCGACAGGAGAACACTGAAGCTTTCTTT. Protein sequence: CASSPSRQENTEAFF.

Only a few counts were recorded for this clone. The CDR3 sequence: CAISSGTAGGGPQHF. CDR3 sequence (DNA): TGTGCCATCAGTTCGGGGACGGCGGGGGGTGGGCCCCAGCATTTT. The chain uses TRBV10-3 and TRBJ1-5, with D tentatively TRBD1 (5 bases). CDR1 and CDR2 from the germline V gene are ENHRY and SYGVKD. Trimming stripped 5 bases from V and 9 bases from J, with 20 bases between. The CDR3 totals 15 residues.

The chain uses TRBV5-1 and TRBJ1-4; TRBD1 aligns across 11 bases. V was clipped by 3 bases and J by 8 bases; unmatched bases: 6. The CDR3 covers 15 residues. CDR1 SGHRS and CDR2 YFSETQ come from the germline V gene. CDR3 sequence: CASSSGQGAWEKLFF. CDR3 sequence (DNA): TGCGCCAGCAGCTCTGGACAGGGGGCCTGGGAAAAACTGTTTTTT.

This chain links TRBV9 with TRBJ1-2, with D perhaps TRBD1 (5 bases). This CDR3 contains 13 residues. From germline, CDR1 is SGDLS and CDR2 YYNGEE. Between the trimmed V and J ends, which lost 4 bases and 6 bases, there was a span of 13 bases. The DNA for the CDR3 is TGTGCCAGCAGCCCCGGGGGAGTGGATGGCTACACCTTC. Protein: CASSPGGVDGYTF.

The V and J genes are TRBV30 and TRBJ2-6; D is perhaps TRBD2 (6 bases). This CDR3 has 17 amino acids. Trimming took 0 bases from V and 0 from J, leaving 12 bases between them. From germline, CDR1 is GTSNPN and CDR2 SVGIG (reference sequence). The CDR3 region is CAWSVLGTFSGANVLTF. The CDR3 nucleotides read TGTGCCTGGAGTGTACTCGGGACTTTCTCTGGGGCCAACGTCCTGACTTTC.

The CDR3 coding sequence is TGTGCCAGCAGTCCAGGGGGCGGCTATGGCTACACCTTC. It translates to CASSPGGGYGYTF. This rearrangement joins TRBV27 to TRBJ1-2, with TRBD1 matching 8 bases. V gave up 5 bases and J gave up 4 bases; unmatched junction bases: 3. From germline, CDR1 is MNHEY and CDR2 SMNVEV (reference sequence). This CDR3 is 13 amino acids long.

The chain joins TRBV7-9 to TRBJ2-5; 7 bases fit TRBD2. The germline V gene encodes CDR1 SEHNR and CDR2 FQNEAQ (reference sequence). The CDR3 length is 15 residues. V gave up 8 bases and J gave up 2 bases; unmatched junction bases: 11. The CDR3 spells CASAGRTRDQETQYF. Written as DNA, the CDR3 is TGTGCCAGCGCCGGCAGGACTAGAGATCAAGAGACCCAGTACTTC.

The chain recombines TRBV3-1 (or the pseudogene TRBV3-2) with TRBJ2-2; no clear D. The CDR3 has 13 residues. V shed 6 bases and J shed 0 bases, with 5 bases lying between them. The germline CDR1 and CDR2 sequences are LGHDT and YNNKEL (reference sequence). The CDR3 here is CASSPANTGELFF. The CDR3 nucleotides are TGTGCCAGCAGTCCGGCGAACACCGGGGAGCTGTTTTTT.

This clone came up a few times. V and J are TRBV5-1 and TRBJ1-6; 7 bases match TRBD1. V shed 0 bases and J 6 bases; nucleotides not matched to a gene: 3. This CDR3 contains 15 residues. Germline CDR1 is SGHRS and CDR2 is YFSETQ. The CDR3 bases are TGCGCCAGCAGCTTGGGACAGGGTTTTAATTCACCCCTCCACTTT. Translated: CASSLGQGFNSPLHF. The full variable domain, with the rest looked up from reference TRBV5-1 and TRBJ1-6, is KAGVTQTPRYLIKTRGQQVTLSCSPISGHRSVSWYQQTPGQGLQFLFEYFSETQRNKGNFPGRFSGRQFSNSRSEMNVSTLELGDSALYLCASSLGQGFNSPLHFGNGTRLTVT.

The chain joins TRBV24-1 to TRBJ2-7, with a tentative D call TRBD2 (5 bases). The CDR3 totals 17 residues. V was pared by 2 bases and J by 3 bases, with 19 bases between. Germline CDR1 KGHDR, CDR2 SFDVKD. CDR3 DNA sequence: TGTGCCACCAGTGATTCCTCCACGTTTGGCGGAGGCTACGAGCAGTACTTC. Translated, it gives CATSDSSTFGGGYEQYF.

This rearrangement joins TRBV28 to TRBJ1-1; D is unclear. Germline V lookup: CDR1 MDHEN, CDR2 SYDVKM. This CDR3 contains 12 residues. The V end lost 6 bases, the J end lost 7 bases, and 12 bases lay between the germline ends. The CDR3 region is CASREEPVEAFF. CDR3 nucleotide sequence: TGTGCCAGCAGGGAGGAGCCTGTTGAAGCTTTCTTT.

V usage is TRBV19 and J usage is TRBJ1-4; TRBD1 is a possible D gene (6 bases). Germline-derived CDR1 and CDR2 are LNHDA and SQIVND (reference sequence). This CDR3 has 14 amino acids. V lost 5 bases to trimming and J lost 2 bases, with 9 bases between them. CDR3 in amino acids: CASSQGLTNEKLFF. The CDR3 DNA reads TGTGCCAGTAGTCAGGGGTTGACTAATGAAAAACTGTTTTTT.

The chain combines TRBV5-1 with TRBJ1-5, with TRBD1 identical over 7 bases. The CDR3 is 19 residues long. Germline CDR1 is SGHRS and CDR2 is YFSETQ. The V and J ends lost 4 bases and 1 base, in that order; junction bases with no gene match: 17. The CDR3 sequence: CASSRSTGEWKLSNQPQHF. The CDR3, as DNA: TGCGCCAGCAGCCGCTCAACAGGGGAATGGAAGTTAAGCAATCAGCCCCAGCATTTT.

The chain recombines TRBV6-2 or TRBV6-3 with TRBJ2-1; TRBD2 might be the D (6 bases). V was cut by 4 bases and J by 9 bases, with 16 bases left in between. This CDR3 is built from 14 residues. From germline, CDR1 is MNHEY and CDR2 SVGEGT. The CDR3 DNA sequence: TGTGCCAGCAGTTCCGAGGGAGGAGAGAGTGAGCAGTTCTTC. Amino acid sequence: CASSSEGGESEQFF.

At least ten counts were recorded for this clone. This chain connects TRBV6-5 to TRBJ1-2, with no clear D. This CDR3 spans 14 amino acids. Deletions cut 0 bases from V and 3 bases from J, with 8 bases between. Looked up from germline, CDR1 is MNHEY and CDR2 is SVGAGI. This chain's CDR3 is CASSYSTGYYGYTF. In nucleotides, the CDR3 is TGTGCCAGCAGTTACTCGACGGGGTACTATGGCTACACCTTC.

This chain links TRBV6-2 or TRBV6-3 with TRBJ2-3; 9 positions match TRBD2. CDR3 length: 15 amino acids. Germline CDR1 and CDR2: MNHEY and SVGEGT. The trim removed 7 bases at V and 3 bases at J, leaving 8 bases unmatched. The CDR3 nucleotides read TGTGCCAGCACCCCCCTAGCGGGGCAAACAGATACGCAGTATTTT. Translating it yields CASTPLAGQTDTQYF.

This rearrangement joins TRBV29-1 to TRBJ2-7; 8 bases map to TRBD1. V shed 6 bases and J 4 bases; nucleotides not matched to a gene: 5. Germline V gene lookup returns CDR1 SQVTM and CDR2 ANQGSEA. This CDR3 contains 12 residues. CDR3 amino acids: CSVGTGAYEQYF. For the CDR3, the DNA is TGCAGCGTGGGGACAGGCGCATACGAGCAGTACTTC.

V gene TRBV19 combines with J gene TRBJ2-7; TRBD1 agrees at 9 bases. CDR1 and CDR2 (germline): LNHDA, SQIVND (reference sequence). Losses at the gene ends were 5 bases for V and 4 bases for J; bases not matched to a gene: 9. The CDR3 sequence is 15 residues long. As DNA, the CDR3 is TGTGCCAGTAGTCGGCCGGGACAGGGCTCGTACGAGCAGTACTTC. Its protein is CASSRPGQGSYEQYF.

V usage is TRBV28 and J usage is TRBJ1-2; 9 nucleotides agree with TRBD1. The length of the CDR3 is 14 residues. The junction had 10 bases not matched to a gene; V was cut back by 6 bases and J by 8 bases. CDR1 and CDR2 from the germline V gene are MDHEN and SYDVKM. The CDR3 reads CASSSTPGQGGYTF. The CDR3 bases are TGTGCCAGCAGCTCTACTCCGGGACAGGGAGGCTACACCTTC.

The J gene is TRBJ1-1, the V gene TRBV7-9; no clear D gene. The germline V and J ends were trimmed by 5 bases and 0 bases, with 10 bases remaining between them. The CDR3 is made up of 14 amino acids. Germline V gene data show CDR1 as SEHNR and CDR2 as FQNEAQ (reference sequence). CDR3 loop: CASSLEIVNTEAFF. CDR3 sequence (DNA): TGTGCCAGCAGCCTAGAAATAGTGAACACTGAAGCTTTCTTT.

This clone was detected once. J is TRBJ2-2 and V is TRBV5-6, with D maybe TRBD1 (6 bases). Per the germline V gene, CDR1 is SGHDT and CDR2 is YYEEEE. This CDR3 spans 16 amino acids. With 2 bases removed from V and 3 bases from J, the gap between germline ends came to 14 bases. CDR3 region: CASSFVQGPHTGELFF. The DNA for the CDR3 is TGTGCCAGCAGCTTTGTACAGGGTCCCCACACCGGGGAGCTGTTTTTT.

The V call is TRBV5-1, the J call TRBJ2-7; tentatively, D is TRBD2 (5 bases). Deletions cut 4 bases from V and 6 bases from J, with 17 bases between. Germline V CDR1 and CDR2: SGHRS, YFSETQ. The CDR3 is 14 amino acids. The DNA of the CDR3 is TGCGCCAGCAGCCCGGGCAGGACTTTCGGCGAGCAGTACTTC. Protein sequence: CASSPGRTFGEQYF.